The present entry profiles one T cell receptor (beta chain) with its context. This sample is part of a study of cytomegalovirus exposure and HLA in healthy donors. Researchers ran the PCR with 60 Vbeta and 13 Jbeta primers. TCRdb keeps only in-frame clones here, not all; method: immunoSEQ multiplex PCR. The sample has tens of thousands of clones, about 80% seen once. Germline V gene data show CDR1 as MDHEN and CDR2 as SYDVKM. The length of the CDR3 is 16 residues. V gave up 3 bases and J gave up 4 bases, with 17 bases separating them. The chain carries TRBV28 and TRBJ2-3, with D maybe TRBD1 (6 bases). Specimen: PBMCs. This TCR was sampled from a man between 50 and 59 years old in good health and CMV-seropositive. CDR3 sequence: CASSFRARGSPDTQYF. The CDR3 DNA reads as TGTGCCAGCAGTTTCCGGGCGAGGGGGTCACCAGATACGCAGTATTTT.